This entry is about one T cell receptor beta chain. Germline V gene data show CDR1 as SEHNR and CDR2 as FQNEAQ (reference sequence). This CDR3 contains 16 residues. The V end lost 2 bases, the J end lost 0 bases, and 11 bases lay between the germline ends. The source of the sample is a study of OX40 agonist ivuxolimab in advanced cancers. Profiling relied on immunoSEQ multiplex PCR, and the TCRdb table lists in-frame clones only, not all of them. The sample consists of roughly 80,000 clones, around 93% of them appearing once. The chain joins TRBV7-9 to TRBJ2-1; D could derive from TRBD1 or TRBD2 (5 bases each). The specimen comprised CD4+ or CD8+ T cells sorted from blood, sampled in a trial of the OX40 agonist ivuxolimab. This sequence originates from an adult with an advanced solid tumor such as melanoma, head and neck, liver or kidney cancer. The CDR3 DNA sequence: TGTGCCAGCAGCTTATTAGCAGGGAGCTCCTACAATGAGCAGTTCTTC. Residues: CASSLLAGSSYNEQFF.